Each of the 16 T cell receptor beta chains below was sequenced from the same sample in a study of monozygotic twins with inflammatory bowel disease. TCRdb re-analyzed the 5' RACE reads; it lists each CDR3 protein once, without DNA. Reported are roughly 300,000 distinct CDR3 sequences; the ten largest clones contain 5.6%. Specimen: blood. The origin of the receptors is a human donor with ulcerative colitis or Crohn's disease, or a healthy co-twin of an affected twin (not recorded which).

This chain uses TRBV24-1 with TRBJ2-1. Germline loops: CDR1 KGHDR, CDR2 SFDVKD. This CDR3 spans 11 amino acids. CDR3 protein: CATSDRNEQFF.

The CDR3 loop reads CASSQFSGEGMNYGYTF. V and J are TRBV3-1 and TRBJ1-2; the D call of TRBD1 rests on TCRdb alone, since no DNA is present to check it. The CDR3 totals 17 residues. Germline CDR1 is LGHDT and CDR2 is YNNKEL (reference sequence).

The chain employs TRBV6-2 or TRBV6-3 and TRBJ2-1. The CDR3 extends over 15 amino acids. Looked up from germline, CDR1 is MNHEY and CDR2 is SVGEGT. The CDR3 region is CASSYLHSTYNEQFF.

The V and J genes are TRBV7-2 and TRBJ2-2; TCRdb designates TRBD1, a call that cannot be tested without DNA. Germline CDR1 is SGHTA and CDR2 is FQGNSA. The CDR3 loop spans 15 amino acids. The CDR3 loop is CANSVPGGRTGELFF.

The CDR3 sequence is CASSILTGAGNTIYF. The chain employs TRBV5-6 and TRBJ1-3; as DNA is missing, the TRBD1 call by TCRdb cannot be tested. The CDR3 length is 15 residues. In germline, CDR1 is SGHDT, CDR2 YYEEEE.

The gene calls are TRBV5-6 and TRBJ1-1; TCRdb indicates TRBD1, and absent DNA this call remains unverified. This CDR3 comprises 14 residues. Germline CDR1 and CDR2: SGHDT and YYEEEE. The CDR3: CASSWTGLNTEAFF.

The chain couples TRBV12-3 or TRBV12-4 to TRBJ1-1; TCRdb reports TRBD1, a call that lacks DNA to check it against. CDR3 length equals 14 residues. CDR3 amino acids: CASSLGQGVTEAFF.

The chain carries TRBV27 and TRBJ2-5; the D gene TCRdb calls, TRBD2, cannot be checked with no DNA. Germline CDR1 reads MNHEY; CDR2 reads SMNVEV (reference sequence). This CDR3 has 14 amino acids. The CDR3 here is CASSRDYSPETQYF.

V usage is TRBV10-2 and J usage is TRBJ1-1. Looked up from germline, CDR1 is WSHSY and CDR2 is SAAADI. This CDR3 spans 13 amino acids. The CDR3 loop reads CASSVGRGTEAFF.

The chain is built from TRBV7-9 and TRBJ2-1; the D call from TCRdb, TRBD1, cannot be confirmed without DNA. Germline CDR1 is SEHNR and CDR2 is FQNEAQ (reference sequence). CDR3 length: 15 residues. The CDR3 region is CASSPGQLIYNEQFF.

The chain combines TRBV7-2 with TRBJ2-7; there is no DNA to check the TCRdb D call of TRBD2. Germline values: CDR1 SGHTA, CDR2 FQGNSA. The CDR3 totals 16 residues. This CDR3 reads CASSLVASSVSYEQYF.

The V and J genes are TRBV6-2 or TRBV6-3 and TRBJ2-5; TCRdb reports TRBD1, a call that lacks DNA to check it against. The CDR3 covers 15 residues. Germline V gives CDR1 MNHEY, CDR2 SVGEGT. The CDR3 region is CASRPRGQHQETQYF.

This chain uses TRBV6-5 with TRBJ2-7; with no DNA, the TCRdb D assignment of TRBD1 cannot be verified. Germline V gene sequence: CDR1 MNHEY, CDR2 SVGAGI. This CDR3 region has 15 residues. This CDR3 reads CASSYDGHSSYEQYF.

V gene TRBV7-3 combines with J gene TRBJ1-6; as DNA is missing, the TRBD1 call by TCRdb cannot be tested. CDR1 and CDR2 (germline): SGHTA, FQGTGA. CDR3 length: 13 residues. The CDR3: CASKGQGDSPLHF.

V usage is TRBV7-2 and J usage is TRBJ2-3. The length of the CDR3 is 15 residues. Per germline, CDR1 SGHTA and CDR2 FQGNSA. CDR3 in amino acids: CASSPNFLATDTQYF.

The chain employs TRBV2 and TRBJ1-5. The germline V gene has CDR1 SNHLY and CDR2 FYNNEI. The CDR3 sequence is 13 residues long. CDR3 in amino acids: CASVVSSSAPQHF.